A single sample gave rise to the 3 T cell receptor beta chains below, sequenced in a study of blood T cell repertoires in COVID-19. Generated by immunoSEQ multiplex PCR, the TCRdb table keeps only in-frame clones and is missing some. Of approximately 300,000 clones in the sample, approximately 91% were seen once. Sequences were obtained from PBMCs or T cells enriched from blood (not recorded which). The receptors originated from a man between 60 and 75 years old who had recovered from COVID-19.

The gene calls are TRBV5-1 and TRBJ2-7; 10 bases are a match to TRBD1. Germline-derived CDR1 and CDR2 are SGHRS and YFSETQ. This CDR3 has 17 amino acids. J gave up 4 bases and V 0 bases, and 10 bases lay outside the gene matches. Here the CDR3 DNA reads TGCGCCAGCAGCTTGGCGCCGACAGGGGGCGCCCCGTACGAGCAGTACTTC. It translates to CASSLAPTGGAPYEQYF.

CDR3 amino acids: CASRGTRSGANSPLHF. The CDR3 nucleotides are TGTGCCAGCAGAGGGACAAGGAGTGGAGCTAATTCACCCCTCCACTTT. The rearrangement joins TRBV28 to TRBJ1-6, with D maybe TRBD1 (6 bases). CDR1 and CDR2 (germline): MDHEN, SYDVKM. This CDR3 spans 16 amino acids. V lost 6 bases, J lost 6 bases, and 18 bases lay in between.

The V gene is TRBV4-3, the J gene TRBJ1-6; a weak D match, TRBD1 (6 bases). Germline loops: CDR1 LGHNA, CDR2 YSLEER. The CDR3 spans 16 residues. Trimming took 2 bases from V and 8 from J, leaving 16 bases between them. This CDR3 is CASSQFQGRTDSPLHF. Here the CDR3 DNA reads TGCGCCAGCAGCCAATTTCAGGGCAGGACAGATTCACCCCTCCACTTT.